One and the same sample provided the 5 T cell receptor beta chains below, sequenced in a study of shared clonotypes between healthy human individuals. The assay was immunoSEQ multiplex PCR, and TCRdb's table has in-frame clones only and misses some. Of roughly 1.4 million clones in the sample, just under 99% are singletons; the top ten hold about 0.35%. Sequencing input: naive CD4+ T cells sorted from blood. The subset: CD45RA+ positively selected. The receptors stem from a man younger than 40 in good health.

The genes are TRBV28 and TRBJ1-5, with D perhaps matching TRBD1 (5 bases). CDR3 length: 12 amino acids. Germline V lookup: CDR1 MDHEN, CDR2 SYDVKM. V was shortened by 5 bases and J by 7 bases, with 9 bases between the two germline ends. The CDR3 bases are TGTGCCAGCAGTACACAGGTACAGCCCCAGCATTTT. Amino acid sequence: CASSTQVQPQHF.

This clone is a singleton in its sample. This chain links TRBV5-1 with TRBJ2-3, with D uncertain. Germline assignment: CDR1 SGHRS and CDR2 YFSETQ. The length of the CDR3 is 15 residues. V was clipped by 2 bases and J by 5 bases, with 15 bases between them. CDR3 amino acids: CASSFRGGLVDTQYF. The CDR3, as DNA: TGCGCCAGCAGCTTCCGTGGTGGGTTGGTAGATACGCAGTATTTT. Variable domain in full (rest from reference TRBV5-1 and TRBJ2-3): KAGVTQTPRYLIKTRGQQVTLSCSPISGHRSVSWYQQTPGQGLQFLFEYFSETQRNKGNFPGRFSGRQFSNSRSEMNVSTLELGDSALYLCASSFRGGLVDTQYFGPGTRLTVL.

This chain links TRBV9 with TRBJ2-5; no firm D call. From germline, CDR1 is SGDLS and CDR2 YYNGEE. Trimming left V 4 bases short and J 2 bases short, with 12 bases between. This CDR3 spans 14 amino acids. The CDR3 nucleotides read TGTGCCAGCAGCCCCCGACGGGTACAAGAGACCCAGTACTTC. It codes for CASSPRRVQETQYF.

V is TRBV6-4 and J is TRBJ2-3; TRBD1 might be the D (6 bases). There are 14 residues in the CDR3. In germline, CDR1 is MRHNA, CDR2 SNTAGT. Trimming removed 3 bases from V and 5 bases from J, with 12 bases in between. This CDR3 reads CASSEGQLRDTQYF. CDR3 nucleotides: TGTGCCAGCAGTGAAGGACAGCTCCGAGATACGCAGTATTTT.

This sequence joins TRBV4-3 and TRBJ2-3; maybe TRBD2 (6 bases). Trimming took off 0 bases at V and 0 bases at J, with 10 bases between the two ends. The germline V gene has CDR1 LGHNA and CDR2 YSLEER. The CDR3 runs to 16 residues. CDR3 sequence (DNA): TGCGCCAGCAGCCAAGATCGTAGCGGTAGCACAGATACGCAGTATTTT. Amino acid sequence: CASSQDRSGSTDTQYF.